This TCR beta chain stems from a study of T cell responses to AZD1222 COVID-19 vaccine. As regards this clone: No antigen is known for it.

Broader study findings: Regions 160-218 and 743-854 held dominance among vaccine-associated CD4 TCRs, which spanned spike. Mostly white British, mostly female donors; authors suggested clonal diversity may be underestimated. All repertoire sampling was performed exclusively after the peak T cell response.

Generated by immunoSEQ multiplex PCR, the TCRdb table keeps only in-frame clones and is missing some. The sample has approximately 180,000 clones; around nine tenths are singletons. This sequence originates from an adult in good health. The specimen comprised peripheral blood, sampled on day 0 of AZD1222 vaccination.

The CDR3 loop is CASSLTRDSYGYTF. The DNA for the CDR3 is TGTGCCAGCAGTTTAACCCGGGACAGTTATGGCTACACCTTC. The V and J genes are TRBV6-5 and TRBJ1-2; 7 bases match TRBD1. This CDR3 has 14 residues. Germline values: CDR1 MNHEY, CDR2 SVGAGI. The J segment lost 5 bases and the V segment lost 4 bases, leaving 7 bases of the junction unmatched.